The present entry profiles one TCR beta chain with its context. This may arise from a read error, as a much more abundant clone is one base away. The data belong to a study of CD8+ T cells in alopecia areata. Described treatment: oral pan-JAK inhibitor, 5-10 mg twice daily. CDR1 is SNHLY and CDR2 is FYNNEI in the germline V gene. V dropped 6 bases and J dropped 1 base, with 3 bases sitting between them. This CDR3 is 12 amino acids long. It was cDNA, reverse transcribed from extracted RNA, that served as the sequencing template. Here immunoSEQ multiplex PCR was the method, and the copy in TCRdb shows in-frame clones only, minus some. The sample yields around 70,000 clones, 25% to 35% seen once.

This receptor was identified in a human donor with alopecia areata. Source: CD8+ T cells sorted from blood, taken at week 4, from a patient treated with tofacitinib. V gene TRBV2 combines with J gene TRBJ2-2; D gene unclear. CDR3 in amino acids: CASRGNTGELFF. DNA for the CDR3: TGTGCCAGCAGGGGGAACACCGGGGAGCTGTTTTTT.